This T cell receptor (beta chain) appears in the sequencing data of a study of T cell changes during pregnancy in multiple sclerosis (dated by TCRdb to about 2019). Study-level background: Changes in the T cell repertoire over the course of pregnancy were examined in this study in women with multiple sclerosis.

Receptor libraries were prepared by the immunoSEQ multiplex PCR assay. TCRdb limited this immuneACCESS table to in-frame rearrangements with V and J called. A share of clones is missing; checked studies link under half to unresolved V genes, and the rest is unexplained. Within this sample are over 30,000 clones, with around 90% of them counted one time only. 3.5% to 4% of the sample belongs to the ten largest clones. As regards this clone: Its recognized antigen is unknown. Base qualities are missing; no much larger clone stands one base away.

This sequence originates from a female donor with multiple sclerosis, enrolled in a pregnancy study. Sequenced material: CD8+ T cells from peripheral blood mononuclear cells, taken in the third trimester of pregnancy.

The encoded CDR3 is CASSYRRGTGVYEQYF. The bases read TGTGCCAGCAGTTACCGGAGAGGGACAGGGGTTTACGAGCAGTACTTC. The sequence is built from TRBV6-5 and TRBJ2-7, and TRBD1 matches 10 of the central bases. CDR3 length: 16 amino acids, cysteine to phenylalanine. Only CDR3 DNA is held: 48 bases, read in frame from base 1. CDR1 and CDR2 are read off the germline V gene as MNHEY and SVGAGI. The germline V end is reduced by 2 bases and the J end by 4 bases; junction bases left unmatched: 8.